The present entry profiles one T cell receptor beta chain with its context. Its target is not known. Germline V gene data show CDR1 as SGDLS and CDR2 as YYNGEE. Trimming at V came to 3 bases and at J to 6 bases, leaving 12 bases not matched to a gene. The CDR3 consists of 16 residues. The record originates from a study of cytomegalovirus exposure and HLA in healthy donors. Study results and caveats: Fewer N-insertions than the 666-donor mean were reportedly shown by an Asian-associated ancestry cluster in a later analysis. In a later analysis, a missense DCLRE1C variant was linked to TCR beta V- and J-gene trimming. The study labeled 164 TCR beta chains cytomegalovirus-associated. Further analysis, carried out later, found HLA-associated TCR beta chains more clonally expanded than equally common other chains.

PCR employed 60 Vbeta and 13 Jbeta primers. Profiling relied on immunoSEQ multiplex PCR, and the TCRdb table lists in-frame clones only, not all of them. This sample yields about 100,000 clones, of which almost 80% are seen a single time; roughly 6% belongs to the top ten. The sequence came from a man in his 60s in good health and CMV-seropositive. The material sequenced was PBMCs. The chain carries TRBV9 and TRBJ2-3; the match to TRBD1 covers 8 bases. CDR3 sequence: CASSAPGTGAMDTQYF. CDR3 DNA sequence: TGTGCCAGCAGCGCTCCCGGGACAGGTGCGATGGATACGCAGTATTTT.